This T cell receptor (beta chain) was recovered during a study of neurological immune-mediated disorders. In its sample, this clonotype was seen many times. Its target is unknown. It was from 2 million PBMCs stored at -80 C that the unsorted libraries were obtained. Study results and limitations: A possible signature appeared as one related-CDR3 cluster, in which phylogenetic grouping placed the repertoires of 18 of 34 multiple sclerosis patients.

TCRdb re-analysed the 5' RACE reads in MiXCR, keeping a single row per CDR3 protein. The sample includes under 60,000 distinct CDR3 sequences, approximately 3.3% of them seen just once. The sequenced material came from PBMCs. The TCR was taken from a man aged 40-55 years with multiple sclerosis.

The DNA of the CDR3 is TGCGCCAGCAGCTTGGGACAGGGAAATGGCTACACCTTC. It specifies CASSLGQGNGYTF. The chain is built from TRBV5-1 and TRBJ1-2, with 7 bases fitting TRBD1. The germline V gene has CDR1 SGHRS and CDR2 YFSETQ. CDR3 size: 13 residues. With 0 bases clipped from V and 6 bases from J, the junction kept 2 bases outside the gene matches.